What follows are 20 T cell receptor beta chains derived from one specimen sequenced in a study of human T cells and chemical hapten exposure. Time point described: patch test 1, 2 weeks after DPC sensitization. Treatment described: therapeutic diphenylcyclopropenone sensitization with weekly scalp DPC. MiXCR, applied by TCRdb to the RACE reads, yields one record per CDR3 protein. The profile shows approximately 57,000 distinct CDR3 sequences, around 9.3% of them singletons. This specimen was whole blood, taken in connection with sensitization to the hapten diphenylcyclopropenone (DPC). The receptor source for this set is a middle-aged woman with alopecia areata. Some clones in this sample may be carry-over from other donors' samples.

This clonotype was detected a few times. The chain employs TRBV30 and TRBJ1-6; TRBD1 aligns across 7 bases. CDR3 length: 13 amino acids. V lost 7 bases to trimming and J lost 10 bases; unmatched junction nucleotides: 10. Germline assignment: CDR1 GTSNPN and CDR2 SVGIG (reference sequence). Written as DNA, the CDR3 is TGTGCCTCGCGGGACAGCGGCCAATCACCCCTCCACTTT. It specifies CASRDSGQSPLHF.

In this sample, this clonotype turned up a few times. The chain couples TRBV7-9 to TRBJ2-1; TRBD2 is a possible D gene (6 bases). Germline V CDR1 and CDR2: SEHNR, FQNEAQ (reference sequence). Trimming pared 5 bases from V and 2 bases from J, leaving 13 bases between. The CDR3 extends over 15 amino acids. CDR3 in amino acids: CASSRRTGAYNEQFF. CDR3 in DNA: TGTGCCAGCAGCCGGAGGACGGGGGCCTACAATGAGCAGTTCTTC.

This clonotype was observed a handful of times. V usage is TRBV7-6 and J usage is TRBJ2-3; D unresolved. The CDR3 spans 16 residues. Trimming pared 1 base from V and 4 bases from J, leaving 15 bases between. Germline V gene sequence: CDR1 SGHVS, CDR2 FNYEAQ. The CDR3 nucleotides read TGTGCCAGCAGCTTAGGGGGTGAGCCCCTCGCAGATACGCAGTATTTT. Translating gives CASSLGGEPLADTQYF.

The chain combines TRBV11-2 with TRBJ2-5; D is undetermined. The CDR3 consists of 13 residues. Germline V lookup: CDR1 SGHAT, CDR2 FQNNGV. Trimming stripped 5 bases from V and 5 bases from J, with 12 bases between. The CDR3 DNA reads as TGTGCCAGCAGCCCGCGTAGCTACGAGACCCAGTACTTC. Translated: CASSPRSYETQYF.

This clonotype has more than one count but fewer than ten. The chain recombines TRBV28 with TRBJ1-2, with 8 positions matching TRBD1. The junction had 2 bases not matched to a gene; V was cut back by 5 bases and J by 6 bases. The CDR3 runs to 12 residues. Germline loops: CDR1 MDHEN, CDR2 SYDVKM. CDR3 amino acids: CASSGQGNGYTF. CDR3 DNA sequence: TGTGCCAGCAGTGGACAGGGAAATGGCTACACCTTC.

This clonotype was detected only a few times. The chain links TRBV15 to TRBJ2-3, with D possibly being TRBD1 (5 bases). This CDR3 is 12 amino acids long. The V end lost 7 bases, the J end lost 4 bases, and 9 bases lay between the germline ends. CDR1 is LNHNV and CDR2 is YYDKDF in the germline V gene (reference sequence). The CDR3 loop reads CATKAGPDTQYF. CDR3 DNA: TGTGCCACCAAGGCAGGGCCAGATACGCAGTATTTT.

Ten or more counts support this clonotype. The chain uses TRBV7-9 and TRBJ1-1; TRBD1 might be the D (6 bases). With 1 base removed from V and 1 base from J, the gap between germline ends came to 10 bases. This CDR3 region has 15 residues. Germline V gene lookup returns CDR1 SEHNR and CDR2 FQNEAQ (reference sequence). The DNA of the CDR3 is TGTGCCAGCAGCTTAGAGGGACAAAAGAACACTGAAGCTTTCTTT. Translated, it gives CASSLEGQKNTEAFF.

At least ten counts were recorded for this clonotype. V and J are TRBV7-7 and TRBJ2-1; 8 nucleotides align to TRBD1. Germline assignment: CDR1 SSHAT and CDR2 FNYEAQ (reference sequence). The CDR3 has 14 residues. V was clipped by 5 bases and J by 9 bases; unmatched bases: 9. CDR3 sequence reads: CASSTGQGDSEQFF. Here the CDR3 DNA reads TGTGCCAGCAGCACAGGACAGGGAGATAGTGAGCAGTTCTTC.

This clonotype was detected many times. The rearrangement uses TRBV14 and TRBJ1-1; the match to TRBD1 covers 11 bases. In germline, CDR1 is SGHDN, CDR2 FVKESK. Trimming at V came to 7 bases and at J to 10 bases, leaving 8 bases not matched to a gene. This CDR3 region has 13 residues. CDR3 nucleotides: TGTGCCAGCATTCATTCGGGACAGGGGGGAGCTTTCTTT. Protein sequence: CASIHSGQGGAFF.

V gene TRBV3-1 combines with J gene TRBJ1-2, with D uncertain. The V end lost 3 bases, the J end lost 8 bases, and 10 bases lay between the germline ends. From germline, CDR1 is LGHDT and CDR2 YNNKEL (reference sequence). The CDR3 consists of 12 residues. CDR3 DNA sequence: TGTGCCAGCAGCCATGTCTACCGGGGCTACACCTTC. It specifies CASSHVYRGYTF.

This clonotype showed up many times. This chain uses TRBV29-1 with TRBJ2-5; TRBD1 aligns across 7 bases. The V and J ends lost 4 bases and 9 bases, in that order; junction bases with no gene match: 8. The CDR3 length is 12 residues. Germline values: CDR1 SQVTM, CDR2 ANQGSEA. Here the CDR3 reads CSVAGPQGAQYF. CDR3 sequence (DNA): TGCAGCGTTGCCGGTCCTCAGGGGGCCCAGTACTTC.

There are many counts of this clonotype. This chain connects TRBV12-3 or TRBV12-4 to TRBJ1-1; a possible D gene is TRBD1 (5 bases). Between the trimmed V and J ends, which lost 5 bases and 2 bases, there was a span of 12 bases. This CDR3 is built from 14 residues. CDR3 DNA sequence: TGTGCCAGCAGTCCCGGGACTACCAACACTGAAGCTTTCTTT. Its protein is CASSPGTTNTEAFF.

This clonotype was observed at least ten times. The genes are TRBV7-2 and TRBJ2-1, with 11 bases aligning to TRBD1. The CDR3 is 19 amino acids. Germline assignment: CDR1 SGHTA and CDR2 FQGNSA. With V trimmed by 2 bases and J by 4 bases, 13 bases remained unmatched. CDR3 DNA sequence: TGTGCCAGCAGCTTAAAGTTGAGGACAGGGGGCGGTTTATACAATGAGCAGTTCTTC. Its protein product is CASSLKLRTGGGLYNEQFF. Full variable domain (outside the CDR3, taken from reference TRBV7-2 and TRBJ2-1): GAGVSQSPSNKVTEKGKDVELRCDPISGHTALYWYRQSLGQGLEFLIYFQGNSAPDKSGLPSDRFSAERTGGSVSTLTIQRTQQEDSAVYLCASSLKLRTGGGLYNEQFFGPGTRLTVL.

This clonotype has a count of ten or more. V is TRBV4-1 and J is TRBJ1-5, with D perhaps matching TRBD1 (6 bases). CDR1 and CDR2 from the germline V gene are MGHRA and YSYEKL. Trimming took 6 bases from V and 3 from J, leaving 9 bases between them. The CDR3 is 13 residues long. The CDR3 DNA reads TGCGCCAGCAGTCGACAGGCCAATCAGCCCCAGCATTTT. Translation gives CASSRQANQPQHF.

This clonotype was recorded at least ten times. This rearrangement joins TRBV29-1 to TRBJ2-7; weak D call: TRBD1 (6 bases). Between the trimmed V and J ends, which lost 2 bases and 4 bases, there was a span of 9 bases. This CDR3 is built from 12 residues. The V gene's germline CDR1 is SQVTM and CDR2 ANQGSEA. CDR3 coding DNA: TGCAGCGTTGAAACAGGGACATACGAGCAGTACTTC. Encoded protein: CSVETGTYEQYF.

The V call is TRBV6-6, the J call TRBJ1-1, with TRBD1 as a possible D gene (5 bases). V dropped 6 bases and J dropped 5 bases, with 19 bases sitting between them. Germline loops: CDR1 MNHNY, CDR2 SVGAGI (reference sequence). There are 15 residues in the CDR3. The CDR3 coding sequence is TGTGCCAGCAGGCCTCCGGGGGTTAGAGGGACTGAAGCTTTCTTT. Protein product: CASRPPGVRGTEAFF.

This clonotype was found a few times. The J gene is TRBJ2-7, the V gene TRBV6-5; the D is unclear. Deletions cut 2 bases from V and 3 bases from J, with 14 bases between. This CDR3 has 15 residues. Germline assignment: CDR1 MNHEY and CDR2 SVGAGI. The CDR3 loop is CASSYPASLRYEQYF. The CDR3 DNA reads TGTGCCAGCAGTTACCCCGCCAGCCTTCGCTACGAGCAGTACTTC.

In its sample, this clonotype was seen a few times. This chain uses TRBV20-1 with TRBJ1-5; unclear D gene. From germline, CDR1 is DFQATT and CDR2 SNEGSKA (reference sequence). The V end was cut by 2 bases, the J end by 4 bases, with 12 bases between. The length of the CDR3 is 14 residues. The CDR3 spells CSARRALLNQPQHF. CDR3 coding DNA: TGCAGTGCTAGACGGGCCCTACTAAATCAGCCCCAGCATTTT.

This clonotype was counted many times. Written as DNA, the CDR3 is TGTGCCAGCAGCCGTTCCCCGGGGTTGACAGATACGCAGTATTTT. This sequence encodes CASSRSPGLTDTQYF. The genes are TRBV7-3 and TRBJ2-3, with D possibly matching TRBD2 (5 bases). Trimming took 5 bases from V and 3 from J, leaving 15 bases between them. CDR3 length: 15 amino acids. Germline V gene sequence: CDR1 SGHTA, CDR2 FQGTGA.

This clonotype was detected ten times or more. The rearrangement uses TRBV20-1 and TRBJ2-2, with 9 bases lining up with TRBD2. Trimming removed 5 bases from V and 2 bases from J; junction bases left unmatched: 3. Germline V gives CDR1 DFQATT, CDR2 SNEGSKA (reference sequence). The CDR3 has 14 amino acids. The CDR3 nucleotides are TGCAGTGCTCGCGGGGGGGCCAACACCGGGGAGCTGTTTTTT. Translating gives CSARGGANTGELFF.